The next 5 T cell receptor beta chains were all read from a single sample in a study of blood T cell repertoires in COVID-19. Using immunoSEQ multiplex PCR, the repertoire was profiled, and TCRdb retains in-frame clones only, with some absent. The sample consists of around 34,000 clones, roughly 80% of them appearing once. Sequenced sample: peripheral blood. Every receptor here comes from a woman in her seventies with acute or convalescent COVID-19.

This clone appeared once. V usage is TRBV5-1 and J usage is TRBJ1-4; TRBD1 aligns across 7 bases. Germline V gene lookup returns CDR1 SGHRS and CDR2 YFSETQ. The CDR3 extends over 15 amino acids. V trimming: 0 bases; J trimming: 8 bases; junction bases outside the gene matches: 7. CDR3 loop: CASSLVPGDSEKLFF. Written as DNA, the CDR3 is TGCGCCAGCAGCTTGGTCCCGGGGGACAGCGAAAAACTGTTTTTT.

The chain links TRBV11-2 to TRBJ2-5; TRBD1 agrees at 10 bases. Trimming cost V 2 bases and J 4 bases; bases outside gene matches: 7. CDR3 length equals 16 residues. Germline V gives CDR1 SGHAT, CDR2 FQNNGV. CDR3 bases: TGTGCCAGCAGCTTACAGCGGACAGGGGGTGTAGAGACCCAGTACTTC. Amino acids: CASSLQRTGGVETQYF.

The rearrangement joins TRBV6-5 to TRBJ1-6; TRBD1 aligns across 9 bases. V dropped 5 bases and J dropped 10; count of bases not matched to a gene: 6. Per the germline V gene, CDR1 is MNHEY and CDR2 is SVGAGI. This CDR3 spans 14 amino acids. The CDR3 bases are TGTGCCAGCAGTCGACAGGGGGTGGGGTCACCCCTCCACTTT. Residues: CASSRQGVGSPLHF.

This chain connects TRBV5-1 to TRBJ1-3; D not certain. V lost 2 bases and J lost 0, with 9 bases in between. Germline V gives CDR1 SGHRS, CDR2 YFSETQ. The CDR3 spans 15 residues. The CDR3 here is CASSFGEVSGNTIYF. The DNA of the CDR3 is TGCGCCAGCAGCTTTGGTGAGGTCTCTGGAAACACCATATATTTT.

CDR3 protein: CASSQSGRANTQYF. The CDR3, as DNA: TGTGCCAGCAGTCAAAGCGGGAGGGCGAATACGCAGTATTTT. The chain is built from TRBV27 and TRBJ2-3, with TRBD2 identical over 10 bases. Germline V gives CDR1 MNHEY, CDR2 SMNVEV (reference sequence). Losses at the gene ends were 5 bases for V and 7 bases for J; bases not matched to a gene: 6. CDR3 size: 14 residues.